This T cell receptor (beta chain) originates from a study of blood T cell repertoires in COVID-19 (dated by TCRdb to the early 2020s). Looking at the study overall: Collaborator samples came from the United States, Italy and Spain and covered acute and convalescent phases of COVID-19. The sample metadata nearly always contained a de-identified subject ID, COVID-19 status, age in years and sex. The repertoires were made available in a free public database intended to serve as a resource for research on the immune response to SARS-CoV-2. HLA class I and class II types, where available, came from metadata supplied by the sample provider rather than from assay-based typing. The prospective study material was composed of cDNA or gDNA derived from T cells, B-cell-depleted T cells, or PBMCs. The samples were drawn from the first 160 participants of the ongoing ImmuneRACE study and from 1,254 subjects provided by 6 global collaborators. Deeply sampled blood TCRbeta repertoires from subjects exposed to, actively infected with, or recovered from COVID-19 were included in the dataset.

Between the V and J ends, shortened by 2 bases and 8 bases respectively, the junction contains 11 bases. The CDR3 starts with the cysteine, ends with the phenylalanine, and has 13 residues. Of all the DNA, just the CDR3 is kept, 39 bases in frame from base 1. According to the germline V gene, CDR1 reads SGHNT and CDR2 reads YENEEA. TCRbeta CDR3 regions were amplified from genomic DNA by means of the immunoSEQ Assay, a bias-controlled multiplex PCR. In the paper's pipeline: The number of nucleated cells in each sample was estimated from the amplification of reference gene primers within the assay. To quantify the absolute abundance of each unique TCRbeta CDR3 rearrangement, sequence reads were collapsed and filtered. For each sample, productive Simpson clonality was calculated as the square root of Simpson's diversity index over productive rearrangements. As stored in TCRdb, this immuneACCESS dataset retains in-frame rearrangements with V and J assigned. A fraction of the clones does not appear; measured against another copy, unresolved V genes explain less than half of the discrepancy, and the remainder lacks a known reason. V, J and clone size are taken as reported in that table, and D and trimming were inferred from the DNA itself. The sample table lists 250,000 or so clones, approximately 86% of them with a count of one. Of the sample, about 8.6% is held by the ten largest clones.

What the authors observed across the whole study: The quantity of clinical and demographic metadata differed by source and by participant and was supplied without curation.

A remark on this clone: Its antigen remains unidentified. Per-nucleotide qualities are absent, and no much larger clonotype sits a single base away.

Each collaborating institution followed its own protocols to collect whole blood in K2EDTA tubes. For TCRbeta analysis, collaborators shipped samples in one of three forms: frozen whole blood, isolated PBMCs, or DNA extracted from either of those sample types. This receptor was obtained from a middle-aged man with active or convalescent COVID-19. Sequenced: peripheral blood. The rearranged segments are TRBV11-3 and TRBJ2-3, with no confident D gene call. The nucleotide sequence reads as follows: TGTGCCAGCAGCTTATCCCCCACCGGTACGCAGTATTTT. This sequence encodes CASSLSPTGTQYF.